These 9 T cell receptor beta chains originate from one sample sequenced in a study of graft-versus-host responses after intestinal transplantation. The table came from immunoSEQ multiplex PCR; TCRdb's copy has only in-frame clones and leaves some out. Of nearly 45,000 clones in the sample, roughly 90% were seen once. The source material was PBMCs, sampled 524 days after transplant. These TCRs come from a human patient who received an intestinal transplant, so some T cells may come from the graft donor.

This clone appeared once. The rearrangement links TRBV19 to TRBJ2-3; no firm D call. V was cut by 8 bases and J by 3 bases, with 6 bases left in between. CDR1 and CDR2 (germline): LNHDA, SQIVND (reference sequence). CDR3 length: 11 residues. In DNA, the CDR3 is TGTGCCAGTGGAATTACAGATACGCAGTATTTT. Protein: CASGITDTQYF.

The V and J genes are TRBV5-1 and TRBJ2-5, with D possibly being TRBD1 or TRBD2 (6 bases each). The CDR3 is 15 amino acids. Germline CDR1 and CDR2: SGHRS and YFSETQ. The V gene lost 4 bases and the J gene lost 4 bases, with 17 bases spanning the gap. The CDR3 region has the DNA TGCGCCAGCAGCCCATTACAGGGAGCGGGAGAGACCCAGTACTTC. Translated: CASSPLQGAGETQYF.

The chain recombines TRBV4-1 with TRBJ2-7, with 13 positions matching TRBD2. In germline, CDR1 is MGHRA, CDR2 YSYEKL. The CDR3 covers 17 residues. V was pared by 0 bases and J by 0 bases, with 2 bases of the junction left unmatched. CDR3 sequence: CASSQEWTSGSSYEQYF. CDR3 DNA sequence: TGCGCCAGCAGCCAAGAGTGGACTAGCGGGAGCTCCTACGAGCAGTACTTC.

J is TRBJ2-7 and V is TRBV30; no clear D. V lost 3 bases, J lost 0 bases, and 6 bases lay in between. Germline CDR1 GTSNPN, CDR2 SVGIG (reference sequence). The CDR3 totals 12 residues. The DNA for the CDR3 is TGTGCCTGGAGGAAGGACTCCTACGAGCAGTACTTC. It specifies CAWRKDSYEQYF.

This chain uses TRBV6-1 with TRBJ2-3; tentative D call: TRBD2 (5 bases). This CDR3 comprises 14 residues. Germline CDR1 is MNHNS and CDR2 is SASEGT. V was cut by 7 bases and J by 2 bases, with 13 bases left in between. The CDR3 DNA sequence: TGTGCCAGCACCGAAGGGCGGGTCACAGATACGCAGTATTTT. Protein product: CASTEGRVTDTQYF.

V is TRBV11-2 and J is TRBJ1-5; the D is unclear. CDR3 size: 13 residues. Germline V CDR1 and CDR2: SGHAT, FQNNGV. V was cut by 2 bases and J by 4 bases, with 6 bases left in between. The chain's CDR3 is CASSLTGNQPQHF. In DNA form, the CDR3 reads TGTGCCAGCAGCTTAACGGGGAATCAGCCCCAGCATTTT.

The CDR3 nucleotides read TGTGCCAGCAGCCGCCCCCCAGATACGCAGTATTTT. This sequence encodes CASSRPPDTQYF. The chain couples TRBV5-6 to TRBJ2-3, with D hard to call. Germline loops: CDR1 SGHDT, CDR2 YYEEEE. V dropped 4 bases and J dropped 4 bases, with 7 bases sitting between them. This CDR3 comprises 12 residues.

This rearrangement joins TRBV15 to TRBJ2-1; TRBD2 is a possible D gene (5 bases). In germline, CDR1 is LNHNV, CDR2 YYDKDF (reference sequence). V was cut by 0 bases and J by 7 bases, with 10 bases left in between. This CDR3 is 14 amino acids long. This chain's CDR3 is CATSRDRDHNEQFF. The CDR3 DNA reads as TGTGCCACCAGCAGAGATCGGGATCATAATGAGCAGTTCTTC.

This chain joins TRBV2 and TRBJ1-5, with 11 bases fitting TRBD1. The V gene end was trimmed by 8 bases and the J gene end by 6 bases; junction bases not matched to a gene: 3. The CDR3 extends over 13 amino acids. CDR1 and CDR2 from the germline V gene are SNHLY and FYNNEI. The CDR3 is CASQDRGLQPQHF. CDR3 coding DNA: TGTGCCAGCCAGGACAGGGGGCTTCAGCCCCAGCATTTT.